This is a list of T cell receptor beta chains from one sample in a study of cytomegalovirus exposure and HLA in healthy donors. Assay used: immunoSEQ multiplex PCR; TCRdb lists only in-frame clones, some missing. This table has around 99,000 clones, 69% appearing once. The sequenced material came from PBMCs. The receptors stem from a woman in her seventies in good health and CMV-seropositive. Each CDR3 is given with its conserved first and last residue. The D gene is left open where the match is weak. Some rows mark clone size as missing; the rest say once, few, many or name a class of expanded clone.

size,V,D,J,CDR3,DNA
-,TRBV7-9,-,TRBJ2-7,CASSTGYEQYF,TGTGCCAGCAGCACCGGCTACGAGCAGTACTTC
-,TRBV19,-,TRBJ1-4,CASSMQTAGNEKLFF,TGTGCCAGTAGTATGCAGACAGCAGGGAATGAAAAACTGTTTTTT
-,TRBV10-3,TRBD2,TRBJ2-7,CAIREGLAASYEQYF,TGTGCCATCAGGGAAGGACTAGCGGCCTCCTACGAGCAGTACTTC
-,TRBV7-2,-,TRBJ2-3,CASSFIAGTSTDTQYF,TGTGCCAGCAGCTTTATCGCGGGAACTAGCACAGATACGCAGTATTTT
-,TRBV6-5,-,TRBJ1-4,CASSSFLGRNEKLFF,TGTGCCAGCAGTTCGTTCCTTGGCAGAAATGAAAAACTGTTTTTT
once,TRBV18,-,TRBJ1-2,CASSVAGGFHGYTF,TGTGCCAGCTCGGTCGCGGGGGGATTCCATGGCTACACCTTC
-,TRBV27,-,TRBJ1-2,CASSPGGNYGYTF,TGTGCCAGCAGTCCCGGGGGAAACTATGGCTACACCTTC
-,TRBV5-1,TRBD2,TRBJ2-7,CASSRAGTRDEQYF,TGCGCCAGCAGTCGCGCCGGGACTAGGGACGAGCAGTACTTC
-,TRBV27,-,TRBJ1-5,CASSLAGGNQPQHF,TGTGCCAGCAGTTTGGCAGGGGGCAATCAGCCCCAGCATTTT
-,TRBV2,TRBD1,TRBJ2-2,CASRLGQGNTGELFF,TGTGCCAGCAGATTGGGACAGGGGAACACCGGGGAGCTGTTTTTT
-,TRBV6-1,TRBD2,TRBJ2-3,CAMRASGVVTDTQYF,TGTGCCATGAGGGCTAGCGGGGTAGTCACAGATACGCAGTATTTT
-,TRBV2,-,TRBJ1-1,CASELLNTEAFF,TGTGCCAGCGAGTTGCTGAACACTGAAGCTTTCTTT
-,TRBV27,-,TRBJ2-6,CASSSPPSGANVLTF,TGTGCCAGCAGCTCCCCTCCTTCTGGGGCCAACGTCCTGACTTTC
-,TRBV29-1,-,TRBJ2-7,CSVEGQSYEQYF,TGCAGCGTTGAAGGACAGTCTTACGAGCAGTACTTC
-,TRBV6-5,-,TRBJ2-5,CASRNIERGQETQYF,TGTGCCAGCAGGAATATTGAGAGGGGGCAAGAGACCCAGTACTTC
-,TRBV10-3,TRBD2,TRBJ2-3,CAISETGLAGGQGDTQYF,TGTGCCATCAGTGAGACAGGACTAGCGGGGGGGCAAGGAGATACGCAGTATTTT
-,TRBV2,-,TRBJ1-1,CASQVQLSYEAFF,TGTGCCAGCCAGGTCCAACTTTCCTATGAAGCTTTCTTT
-,TRBV6-5,TRBD1,TRBJ1-1,CASRPDRGLNTEAFF,TGTGCCAGCAGACCGGACAGGGGGCTGAACACTGAAGCTTTCTTT
few,TRBV5-1,TRBD1,TRBJ1-3,CASGTGVGNTIYF,TGCGCCAGCGGGACAGGGGTTGGAAACACCATATATTTT
-,TRBV19,-,TRBJ2-7,CASNRAGASYEQYF,TGTGCCAGTAACCGGGCAGGGGCCTCCTACGAGCAGTACTTC
few,TRBV5-1,TRBD1,TRBJ1-1,CASSKNRQGITEAFF,TGCGCCAGCAGCAAAAACCGACAGGGGATCACTGAAGCTTTCTTT
-,TRBV7-9,TRBD2,TRBJ2-3,CASSLGASGGPDTQYF,TGTGCCAGCAGCTTAGGGGCTAGCGGGGGGCCAGATACGCAGTATTTT
-,TRBV7-2,-,TRBJ1-2,CASSLQAGDNYGYTF,TGTGCCAGCAGCTTACAAGCAGGGGATAACTATGGCTACACCTTC
-,TRBV6-4,-,TRBJ2-1,CASSGTYGAYNEQFF,TGTGCCAGCAGTGGAACTTATGGGGCTTACAATGAGCAGTTCTTC
-,TRBV10-3,TRBD1,TRBJ1-1,CAISGTGYTEAFF,TGTGCCATCAGCGGGACAGGGTACACTGAAGCTTTCTTT
-,TRBV25-1,-,TRBJ2-5,CASSETMPETQYF,TGTGCCAGCAGTGAGACTATGCCGGAGACCCAGTACTTC
-,TRBV5-5,-,TRBJ1-1,CASSTGPNTEAFF,TGTGCCAGCAGCACAGGCCCCAACACTGAAGCTTTCTTT
-,TRBV7-2,TRBD2,TRBJ2-5,CASSLGLAGGSETQYF,TGTGCCAGCAGCCTAGGACTAGCGGGGGGCTCAGAGACCCAGTACTTC
-,TRBV11-3,-,TRBJ1-2,CASSLRPESGCGYTF,TGTGCCAGCAGCTTAAGGCCCGAAAGCGGCTGCGGCTACACCTTC
-,TRBV5-1,-,TRBJ1-1,CASTVSQGNTEAFF,TGCGCCAGCACCGTATCACAGGGGAACACTGAAGCTTTCTTT
-,TRBV15,-,TRBJ2-1,CATSRDTNSRVGFF,TGTGCCACCAGCAGAGACACGAATAGCCGGGTAGGGTTCTTC
-,TRBV7-2,-,TRBJ1-1,CASSPDNRPSQGKAFF,TGTGCCAGCAGCCCAGACAATCGGCCATCGCAGGGGAAAGCTTTCTTT
-,TRBV15,TRBD2,TRBJ2-7,CATSRDFGGGGEQYF,TGTGCCACCAGCAGAGATTTTGGCGGGGGGGGCGAGCAGTACTTC
-,TRBV5-1,TRBD2,TRBJ2-7,CASSPLSGGRGHEQYF,TGCGCCAGCAGCCCTCTCTCGGGGGGGCGGGGACACGAGCAGTACTTC
-,TRBV30,-,TRBJ2-3,CAWSHTTGRGTDTQYF,TGTGCCTGGAGTCACACGACTGGGAGAGGCACAGATACGCAGTATTTT
once,TRBV25-1,-,TRBJ2-1,CASSERRGPGNEQFF,TGTGCCAGCAGTGAAAGGCGGGGCCCAGGGAATGAGCAGTTCTTC
few,TRBV6-5,-,TRBJ2-7,CASRPTGTYEQYF,TGTGCCAGCAGACCCACAGGGACCTACGAGCAGTACTTC
once,TRBV4-3,TRBD1,TRBJ1-4,CASSQDGFGTGGNSEKLFF,TGCGCCAGCAGCCAAGATGGTTTCGGGACAGGGGGTAATAGTGAAAAACTGTTTTTT
-,TRBV4-1,TRBD1,TRBJ1-4,CASSLGTVHPTNEKLFF,TGCGCCAGCAGCCTCGGGACAGTCCATCCAACTAATGAAAAACTGTTTTTT
-,TRBV30,TRBD2,TRBJ2-3,CAWSSSGGADTQYF,TGTGCCTGGAGCTCTAGCGGGGGGGCAGATACGCAGTATTTT
-,TRBV18,TRBD1,TRBJ2-7,CASSQGQIPYEQYF,TGTGCCAGCTCCCAGGGACAGATCCCCTACGAGCAGTACTTC
few,TRBV6-5,TRBD1,TRBJ1-2,CATWTGTGSNYGYTF,TGTGCCACTTGGACAGGGACGGGTTCTAACTATGGCTACACCTTC
-,TRBV4-1,TRBD1,TRBJ2-7,CASSQDQGQGSYEQYF,TGCGCCAGCAGCCAAGATCAGGGACAGGGCTCCTACGAGCAGTACTTC
-,TRBV18,TRBD1,TRBJ2-7,CASSAGQGKSSSYEQYF,TGTGCCAGCTCGGCGGGACAGGGGAAGAGTAGCTCCTACGAGCAGTACTTC
-,TRBV6-5,-,TRBJ1-5,CASRATGVNQPQHF,TGTGCCAGCAGAGCTACAGGCGTCAATCAGCCCCAGCATTTT
few,TRBV2,-,TRBJ1-6,CASKDKYNSPLHF,TGTGCCAGCAAAGACAAGTATAATTCACCCCTCCACTTT
-,TRBV2,TRBD2,TRBJ2-1,CAIGLAGLNEQFF,TGTGCCATAGGACTAGCGGGGCTCAATGAGCAGTTCTTC
-,TRBV7-9,-,TRBJ2-5,CASSLAGAEGTQYF,TGTGCCAGCAGCTTAGCGGGCGCCGAGGGGACCCAGTACTTC
-,TRBV5-1,-,TRBJ2-3,CASSLAPGVTDTQYF,TGCGCCAGCAGCTTGGCCCCAGGGGTCACAGATACGCAGTATTTT
-,TRBV19,TRBD1,TRBJ2-2,CASSTGQRVGGELFF,TGTGCCAGTAGTACGGGACAGAGAGTGGGCGGGGAGCTGTTTTTT
-,TRBV27,TRBD1,TRBJ1-1,CASSTDRQNTEAFF,TGTGCCAGCAGTACGGACAGGCAGAACACTGAAGCTTTCTTT
-,TRBV7-8,-,TRBJ1-1,CASSLGGDAFF,TGTGCCAGCAGTCTGGGGGGTGACGCTTTCTTT
-,TRBV4-1,TRBD1,TRBJ2-3,CASSQEQDRDFDTQYF,TGCGCCAGCAGCCAAGAACAGGACAGGGATTTTGATACGCAGTATTTT